The 12 T cell receptor beta chains below come from one sample, sequenced in a study of regulatory T cells in long-lasting Graves disease. With iRepertoire HTBI primers and Arm-PCR of CDR3 regions, TCR beta libraries were built. Each CDR3 protein gets one entry after TCRdb re-called the multiplex PCR reads with MiXCR. The sample shows over 350,000 distinct CDR3 sequences, around 13% of them seen only once. Time point denoted: newly diagnosed GD, antithyroid drugs for less than 3 months. From RNA extracted from PBMCs, the TCR library was made. A further study also used this sample, focusing on T cells in Graves' hyperthyroidism and ophthalmopathy.

This sample comprised peripheral blood mononuclear cells (PBMCs), obtained at new diagnosis, from a patient treated with antithyroid drugs. Receptor source: a woman in her 50s with Graves disease.

This clonotype was seen many times. The V call is TRBV18, the J call TRBJ2-1; 8 bases are shared with TRBD1. The CDR3 sequence is 15 residues long. The germline V gene has CDR1 KGHSH and CDR2 LQKENI. The V and J ends lost 3 bases and 7 bases, in that order; junction bases with no gene match: 8. CDR3 sequence (DNA): TGTGCCAGCTCACCCGGGACAGGAACGGTAAATGAGCAGTTCTTC. It encodes CASSPGTGTVNEQFF.

This clonotype has a count of ten or more. V and J are TRBV12-3 or TRBV12-4 and TRBJ2-1; TRBD2 is a possible D gene (5 bases). The J call may not be correct, given that the DNA end is closer to TRBJ2-5. The CDR3 spans 11 residues. The CDR3 reads CASSLSGTQYF. DNA for the CDR3: TGTGCCAGCAGCCTGAGCGGCACCCAGTACTTC.

The chain employs TRBV27 and TRBJ2-7, with 8 nucleotides matching TRBD1. With V trimmed by 3 bases and J by 4 bases, 8 bases remained unmatched. Per the germline V gene, CDR1 is MNHEY and CDR2 is SMNVEV (reference sequence). CDR3 size: 15 residues. CDR3 sequence (DNA): TGTGCCAGCAGTTTCACGACAGGGGCGCCGTACGAGCAGTACTTC. Its protein product is CASSFTTGAPYEQYF.

J is TRBJ2-7 and V is TRBV29-1, with TRBD2 matching 10 bases. This CDR3 has 14 residues. Germline V gene lookup returns CDR1 SQVTM and CDR2 ANQGSEA. J lost 2 bases, V lost 2 bases, and 3 bases had no gene match. In DNA, the CDR3 is TGCAGCGTTGAAAGGCTAGCGGGAGCCTACGAGCAGTACTTC. It codes for CSVERLAGAYEQYF.

This clonotype appeared many times. The gene calls are TRBV6-2 or TRBV6-3 and TRBJ2-5, with a possible D match to TRBD2 (6 bases). CDR1 is MNHEY and CDR2 is SVGEGT in the germline V gene. V lost 0 bases, J lost 0 bases, and 8 bases lay in between. This CDR3 contains 15 residues. CDR3 protein: CASSYSGTHQETQYF. The CDR3 DNA reads as TGTGCCAGCAGTTACTCCGGGACTCACCAAGAGACCCAGTACTTC.

The sample holds many counts of this clonotype. The V and J genes are TRBV28 and TRBJ1-1, with 9 bases lining up with TRBD1. Germline values: CDR1 MDHEN, CDR2 SYDVKM. The CDR3 has 15 residues. The V segment lost 5 bases and the J segment 4 bases; nucleotides outside the gene matches: 8. CDR3 in DNA: TGTGCCAGCAGTAGGGACAGGGATCGTGTCACTGAAGCTTTCTTT. It translates to CASSRDRDRVTEAFF.

This chain uses TRBV7-8 with TRBJ1-2, with 8 bases lining up with TRBD1. The J segment lost 9 bases and the V segment lost 4 bases, leaving 13 bases of the junction unmatched. Germline V gives CDR1 SGHVS, CDR2 FQNEAQ. This CDR3 contains 15 residues. The CDR3 DNA reads TGTGCCAGCAGCTCCAGGACAGGGAAGATCCACAGCTACACCTTC. Translation gives CASSSRTGKIHSYTF. Variable domain in full (rest from reference TRBV7-8 and TRBJ1-2): GAGVSQSPRYKVAKRGQDVALRCDPISGHVSLFWYQQALGQGPEFLTYFQNEAQLDKSGLPSDRFFAERPEGSVSTLKIQRTQQEDSAVYLCASSSRTGKIHSYTFGSGTRLTVV.

This clonotype appeared a few times. V is TRBV2 and J is TRBJ2-7; tentatively, D is TRBD2 (5 bases). The CDR3 is 11 residues long. The V gene lost 4 bases and the J gene lost 6 bases, with 7 bases spanning the gap. Per the germline V gene, CDR1 is SNHLY and CDR2 is FYNNEI. CDR3 bases: TGTGCCAGCAGTGTAGGAGGCGAGCAGTACTTC. It encodes CASSVGGEQYF. Drawing the rest from reference TRBV2 and TRBJ2-7, the complete variable domain is EPEVTQTPSHQVTQMGQEVILRCVPISNHLYFYWYRQILGQKVEFLVSFYNNEISEKSEIFDDQFSVERPDGSNFTLKIRSTKLEDSAMYFCASSVGGEQYFGPGTRLTVT.

In this sample, this clonotype turned up many times. The chain combines TRBV28 with TRBJ2-2; maybe TRBD2 (6 bases). Looked up from germline, CDR1 is MDHEN and CDR2 is SYDVKM. This CDR3 region has 16 residues. V was trimmed by 7 bases and J by 6 bases, leaving 21 bases between them. Written as DNA, the CDR3 is TGTGCCAGCACCACCCACGGGAGTGGGACCTCCGGGGAGCTGTTTTTT. It specifies CASTTHGSGTSGELFF. The variable domain in full, completed from reference TRBV28 and TRBJ2-2, reads DVKVTQSSRYLVKRTGEKVFLECVQDMDHENMFWYRQDPGLGLRLIYFSYDVKMKEKGDIPEGYSVSREKKERFSLILESASTNQTSMYLCASTTHGSGTSGELFFGEGSRLTVL.

The chain uses TRBV7-2 and TRBJ1-6; D is undetermined. The CDR3 length is 12 residues. Germline CDR1 and CDR2: SGHTA and FQGNSA. Trimming shortened V by 2 bases and J by 11 bases, and 7 bases separated the two germline ends. Here the CDR3 DNA reads TGTGCCAGCAGCTTAATGGTAACACCCCTCCACTTT. Translated: CASSLMVTPLHF.

The chain combines TRBV6-1 with TRBJ1-4, with a possible D match to TRBD1 (6 bases). CDR1 MNHNS and CDR2 SASEGT come from the germline V gene. The CDR3 spans 14 residues. The V gene lost 6 bases and the J gene lost 6 bases, with 14 bases spanning the gap. The CDR3 reads CASRKQGFYEKLFF. CDR3 coding DNA: TGTGCCAGCAGGAAACAGGGTTTTTATGAAAAACTGTTTTTT.

This clonotype was observed at least ten times. The chain employs TRBV5-1 and TRBJ2-7; 9 positions agree with TRBD1. The CDR3 has 14 residues. V trimming: 1 base; J trimming: 4 bases; junction bases outside the gene matches: 3. Germline V gene lookup returns CDR1 SGHRS and CDR2 YFSETQ. CDR3 sequence (DNA): TGCGCCAGCAGCTTGACAGGGGGCATGTACGAGCAGTACTTC. It is translated as CASSLTGGMYEQYF.